This T cell receptor (beta chain) was sequenced during a study of blood T cell repertoires in COVID-19. Repertoires were generated with immunoSEQ multiplex PCR, while TCRdb's copy carries only in-frame clones and drops some. The sample lists fewer than 500,000 clones; 75% to 90% were seen once. Sequencing was done on a sample of peripheral blood. This TCR was sampled from a woman under 40 with active or convalescent COVID-19.

CDR3 DNA: TGTGCCAGCAGTTGGGGCGGGGGAGATCAGCCCCAGCATTTT. Protein: CASSWGGGDQPQHF. The V gene is TRBV27, the J gene TRBJ1-5, with D perhaps matching TRBD1 (5 bases). V lost 4 bases, J lost 5 bases, and 12 bases lay in between. This CDR3 spans 14 amino acids. Germline values: CDR1 MNHEY, CDR2 SMNVEV (reference sequence).